Each of the 26 T cell receptor beta chains below was sequenced from the same sample in a study of T-cell reconstitution after alpha-beta-depleted transplantation in children. Preparing the TCRbeta library involved the use of unique molecular identifiers. Using its own MiXCR run on the PCR reads, TCRdb lists one record per CDR3 protein. This table holds 500,000 to 600,000 distinct CDR3 sequences, more than 20% found once. Here the sequenced sample was PBMCs, taken before TCRalphabeta/CD19-depleted stem cell transplant. Receptors were obtained from a boy less than two years old with Wiskott-Aldrich syndrome, due to receive a stem cell transplant.

The chain joins TRBV20-1 to TRBJ1-1; D unclear. The CDR3 has 13 residues. Per the germline V gene, CDR1 is DFQATT and CDR2 is SNEGSKA (reference sequence). V was clipped by 1 base and J by 3 bases, with 9 bases between them. This chain's CDR3 is CSARGRVHTEAFF. The CDR3 DNA reads TGCAGTGCTAGAGGTCGGGTTCACACTGAAGCTTTCTTT.

This clonotype has only a few counts. The chain couples TRBV20-1 to TRBJ2-1; 11 bases map to TRBD2. Germline V CDR1 and CDR2: DFQATT, SNEGSKA (reference sequence). This CDR3 contains 15 residues. Trimming at V came to 3 bases and at J to 3 bases, leaving 4 bases not matched to a gene. Here the CDR3 reads CSARTSGIRYNEQFF. The CDR3 DNA reads as TGCAGTGCTAGGACTAGCGGGATCCGCTACAATGAGCAGTTCTTC.

This chain uses TRBV20-1 with TRBJ2-7; no firm D call. The CDR3 contains 11 residues. The V gene's germline CDR1 is DFQATT and CDR2 SNEGSKA (reference sequence). Trimming removed 3 bases from V and 7 bases from J, with 10 bases in between. CDR3 coding DNA: TGCAGTGCTAGCCGAGCCGGGGAGCAGTACTTC. This sequence encodes CSASRAGEQYF.

This rearrangement joins TRBV9 to TRBJ2-2; D unresolved. CDR3 size: 15 residues. CDR1 and CDR2 (germline): SGDLS, YYNGEE. Trimming took off 0 bases at V and 3 bases at J, with 9 bases between the two ends. Here the CDR3 reads CASSVGLAHTGELFF. CDR3 nucleotide sequence: TGTGCCAGCAGCGTAGGACTGGCCCACACCGGGGAGCTGTTTTTT.

This clonotype was picked up a small number of times. The chain uses TRBV5-6 and TRBJ1-2, with D possibly TRBD1 on 5 matching bases. The CDR3 runs to 16 residues. Between the trimmed V and J ends, which lost 0 bases and 4 bases, there was a span of 16 bases. Germline CDR1 is SGHDT and CDR2 is YYEEEE. In DNA form, the CDR3 reads TGTGCCAGCAGCTTGGTGGGGGAAAAAAACATCTATGGCTACACCTTC. This sequence encodes CASSLVGEKNIYGYTF.

The genes are TRBV5-6 and TRBJ1-1; 11 positions match TRBD1. The CDR3 contains 16 residues. With V trimmed by 3 bases and J by 1 base, 5 bases remained unmatched. Per germline, CDR1 SGHDT and CDR2 YYEEEE. CDR3 nucleotides: TGTGCCAGCAGCTCCTCCGGGACAGGGGGGAACACTGAAGCTTTCTTT. Translating it yields CASSSSGTGGNTEAFF. Filled out from reference TRBV5-6 and TRBJ1-1, the complete variable domain reads DAGVTQSPTHLIKTRGQQVTLRCSPKSGHDTVSWYQQALGQGPQFIFQYYEEEERQRGNFPDRFSGHQFPNYSSELNVNALLLGDSALYLCASSSSGTGGNTEAFFGQGTRLTVV.

The rearrangement links TRBV5-5 to TRBJ1-2; D remains unclear. Germline V gene lookup returns CDR1 SGHKS and CDR2 YYEKEE (reference sequence). The CDR3 is 13 residues long. V lost 4 bases to trimming and J lost 8 bases, with 15 bases between them. The CDR3 DNA reads TGTGCCAGCAGCCCGATCGGGATGGGCGGCTACACCTTC. It is translated as CASSPIGMGGYTF.

The rearrangement joins TRBV20-1 to TRBJ2-7; 12 nucleotides match TRBD1. V lost 4 bases, J lost 6 bases, and 7 bases stayed unmatched. CDR1 and CDR2 (germline): DFQATT, SNEGSKA (reference sequence). The CDR3 runs to 14 residues. CDR3 sequence (DNA): TGCAGTGCTAAGGGACAGGGGGCGCTTGTCGAGCAGTACTTC. It translates to CSAKGQGALVEQYF.

The gene calls are TRBV13 and TRBJ2-1, with TRBD1 as a possible D gene (5 bases). Trimming removed 0 bases from V and 5 bases from J, with 14 bases in between. Germline loops: CDR1 PRHDT, CDR2 FYEKMQ (reference sequence). The CDR3 covers 16 residues. CDR3 loop: CASSLGNKGANNEQFF. CDR3 coding DNA: TGTGCCAGCAGCTTAGGAAACAAAGGGGCCAACAATGAGCAGTTCTTC.

This clonotype has only a few counts. The chain uses TRBV5-6 and TRBJ2-7; TRBD1 matches at 9 bases. Trimming cost V 2 bases and J 3 bases; bases outside gene matches: 9. Germline V CDR1 and CDR2: SGHDT, YYEEEE. This CDR3 is built from 16 residues. CDR3 coding DNA: TGTGCCAGCAGCTTTACAGGGGGCGCCCGCTACTACGAGCAGTACTTC. Its protein product is CASSFTGGARYYEQYF.

This clonotype was counted between two and nine times. The rearrangement joins TRBV5-1 to TRBJ2-3; 12 nucleotides match TRBD2. Germline-derived CDR1 and CDR2 are SGHRS and YFSETQ. Unmatched junction bases numbered 6, after V lost 4 bases and J lost 0 bases. The CDR3 spans 17 residues. The CDR3 loop is CASSPWTSGTSTDTQYF. The DNA for the CDR3 is TGCGCCAGCAGCCCCTGGACTAGCGGGACTAGCACAGATACGCAGTATTTT.

This clonotype was counted a few times. The chain uses TRBV12-3 or TRBV12-4 and TRBJ2-5; 9 bases align to TRBD2. This CDR3 region has 16 residues. V was pared by 0 bases and J by 4 bases, with 6 bases of the junction left unmatched. CDR3 region: CASSLAPSGRSETQYF. The CDR3 DNA follows: TGTGCCAGCAGTTTAGCCCCCAGCGGGAGGTCAGAGACCCAGTACTTC.

The chain links TRBV24-1 to TRBJ2-1; 16 nucleotides match TRBD2. CDR3 length: 16 residues. The germline gives CDR1 KGHDR, CDR2 SFDVKD. Trimming at V came to 4 bases and at J to 8 bases, leaving 4 bases not matched to a gene. The CDR3 region is CATSDIGTSGRDEQFF. The CDR3 DNA follows: TGTGCCACCAGTGACATAGGGACTAGCGGGAGGGATGAGCAGTTCTTC.

The rearrangement links TRBV3-1 to TRBJ1-1, with 7 nucleotides matching TRBD1. In germline, CDR1 is LGHDT, CDR2 YNNKEL (reference sequence). CDR3 length: 17 residues. Germline trimming cut 3 bases from V and 8 bases from J; bases unmatched to any gene: 18. The CDR3 DNA reads as TGTGCCAGCAGCCACCCGAACAGGGGTCTCGTCCTTTCGGAAGCTTTCTTT. This gives the protein CASSHPNRGLVLSEAFF.

A few counts support this clonotype. The chain joins TRBV5-1 to TRBJ1-3; D possibly corresponds to TRBD1 (5 bases). Trimming removed 0 bases at V and 2 bases at J, with 9 bases between. The CDR3 extends over 15 amino acids. The V gene's germline CDR1 is SGHRS and CDR2 YFSETQ. The CDR3 region is CASSLGQTTGNTIYF. The DNA of the CDR3 is TGCGCCAGCAGCTTGGGACAGACTACTGGAAACACCATATATTTT.

This clonotype has just a few counts. The chain employs TRBV5-1 and TRBJ2-1; 9 bases line up with TRBD2. Looked up from germline, CDR1 is SGHRS and CDR2 is YFSETQ. This CDR3 is built from 16 residues. The V gene end was trimmed by 0 bases and the J gene end by 5 bases; junction bases not matched to a gene: 6. The CDR3 DNA sequence: TGCGCCAGCAGCTTGGTTGCGCTAGCGGGGAACAATGAGCAGTTCTTC. Its protein product is CASSLVALAGNNEQFF.

This clonotype was counted between two and nine times. The chain links TRBV18 to TRBJ2-7, with D perhaps given as TRBD1 or TRBD2 (5 bases each). CDR3 size: 14 residues. The V gene lost 3 bases and the J gene lost 2 bases, with 11 bases spanning the gap. The germline CDR1 and CDR2 sequences are KGHSH and LQKENI. The CDR3 here is CASSPRGRAYEQYF. CDR3 coding DNA: TGTGCCAGCTCACCTCGGGGCCGCGCCTACGAGCAGTACTTC.

Many counts were recorded for this clonotype. The rearrangement joins TRBV15 to TRBJ1-4; 11 bases are shared with TRBD1. V shed 5 bases and J 10 bases; nucleotides not matched to a gene: 3. The length of the CDR3 is 13 residues. Per the germline V gene, CDR1 is LNHNV and CDR2 is YYDKDF (reference sequence). The CDR3 DNA sequence: TGTGCCACCAGCGGGGACAGGGGGGGAAAACTGTTTTTT. Protein sequence: CATSGDRGGKLFF.

The chain couples TRBV20-1 to TRBJ2-7; maybe TRBD2 (6 bases). Germline V lookup: CDR1 DFQATT, CDR2 SNEGSKA (reference sequence). Trimming took off 2 bases at V and 3 bases at J, with 14 bases between the two ends. This CDR3 comprises 14 residues. As DNA, the CDR3 is TGCAGTGCTAGAAGCCGGGAGCGTCTCTACGAGCAGTACTTC. This gives the protein CSARSRERLYEQYF.

This clonotype was recorded once. The rearrangement uses TRBV20-1 and TRBJ1-2, with unresolved D. Germline-derived CDR1 and CDR2 are DFQATT and SNEGSKA (reference sequence). This CDR3 has 15 residues. Trimming took 0 bases from V and 0 from J, leaving 11 bases between them. DNA of the CDR3: TGCAGTGCTAGAGATCACAGTATATCTAACTATGGCTACACCTTC. Its protein is CSARDHSISNYGYTF.

There are a few counts of this clonotype. The junction departs from germline at one end; a sequencing error may be responsible. The chain employs TRBV20-1 and TRBJ1-3; D gene uncertain. Germline V lookup: CDR1 DFQATT, CDR2 SNEGSKA (reference sequence). The CDR3 extends over 12 amino acids. The CDR3 here is CSARAKRNTIYF. Here the CDR3 DNA reads TGCAGTGCGAGAGCTAAAAGAAACACCATATATTTT.

This clonotype was found a few times. The chain uses TRBV5-1 and TRBJ2-1; possible D gene TRBD2, 6 bases. V was trimmed by 5 bases and J by 6 bases, leaving 18 bases between them. CDR1 and CDR2 from the germline V gene are SGHRS and YFSETQ. This CDR3 contains 15 residues. The CDR3 region is CASSGIWGGINEQFF. CDR3 coding DNA: TGCGCCAGCAGTGGAATCTGGGGAGGCATCAATGAGCAGTTCTTC.

Comments on this clonotype: A read error may account for a junction end that differs from germline. The chain joins TRBV27 to TRBJ2-5; TRBD1 matches 9 bases. CDR1 is MNHEY and CDR2 is SMNVEV in the germline V gene (reference sequence). The CDR3 totals 15 residues. The CDR3: CASATGQGRRETQYF. The CDR3 coding sequence is TGTGCCAGCGCAACCGGACAGGGGCGTAGGGAGACCCAGTACTTT.

This chain links TRBV6-1 with TRBJ2-7; D is possibly TRBD2 (5 bases). Trimming pared 5 bases from V and 1 base from J, leaving 15 bases between. Germline V lookup: CDR1 MNHNS, CDR2 SASEGT. The CDR3 covers 15 residues. The CDR3 coding sequence is TGTGCCAGCAGTCTAACGGGGTACCGGTCCTACGAGCAGTACTTC. Translation: CASSLTGYRSYEQYF.

The genes are TRBV3-1 and TRBJ2-1; 13 bases map to TRBD2. The J segment lost 9 bases and the V segment lost 1 base, leaving 3 bases of the junction unmatched. Per germline, CDR1 LGHDT and CDR2 YNNKEL (reference sequence). CDR3 length equals 15 residues. Here the CDR3 DNA reads TGTGCCAGCAGCCAAGGACTAGCGGGAGGCCCTGAGCAGTTCTTC. Translating gives CASSQGLAGGPEQFF.

V is TRBV20-1 and J is TRBJ1-1; 11 positions match TRBD1. V was clipped by 3 bases and J by 3 bases; unmatched bases: 6. Germline CDR1 DFQATT, CDR2 SNEGSKA (reference sequence). There are 15 residues in the CDR3. This CDR3 is CSARSGTGGHTEAFF. The CDR3 region has the DNA TGCAGTGCTAGGAGCGGGACAGGGGGTCACACTGAAGCTTTCTTT.